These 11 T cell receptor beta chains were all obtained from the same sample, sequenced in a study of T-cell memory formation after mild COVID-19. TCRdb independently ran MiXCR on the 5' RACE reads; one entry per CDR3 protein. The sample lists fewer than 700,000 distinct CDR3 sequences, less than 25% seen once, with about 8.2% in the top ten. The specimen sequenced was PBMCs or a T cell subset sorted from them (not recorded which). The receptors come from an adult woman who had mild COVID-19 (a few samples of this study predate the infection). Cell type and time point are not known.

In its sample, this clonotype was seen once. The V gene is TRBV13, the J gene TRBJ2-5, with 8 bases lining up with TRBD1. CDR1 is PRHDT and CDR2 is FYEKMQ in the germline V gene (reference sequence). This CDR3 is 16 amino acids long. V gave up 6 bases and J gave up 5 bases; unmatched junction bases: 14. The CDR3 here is CASSHDRDRPEETQYF. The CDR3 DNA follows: TGTGCCAGCAGTCACGATCGGGACAGGCCCGAGGAGACCCAGTACTTC. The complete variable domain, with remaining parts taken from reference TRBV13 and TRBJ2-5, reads AAGVIQSPRHLIKEKRETATLKCYPIPRHDTVYWYQQGPGQDPQFLISFYEKMQSDKGSIPDRFSAQQFSDYHSELNMSSLELGDSALYFCASSHDRDRPEETQYFGPGTRLLVL.

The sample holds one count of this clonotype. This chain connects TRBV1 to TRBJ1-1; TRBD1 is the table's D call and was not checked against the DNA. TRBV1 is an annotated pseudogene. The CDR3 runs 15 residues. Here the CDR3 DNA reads TGCACCAGCAGGGGACCAGGGGGCCCGAACACTGAAGCTTTCTTT. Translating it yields CTSRGPGGPNTEAFF.

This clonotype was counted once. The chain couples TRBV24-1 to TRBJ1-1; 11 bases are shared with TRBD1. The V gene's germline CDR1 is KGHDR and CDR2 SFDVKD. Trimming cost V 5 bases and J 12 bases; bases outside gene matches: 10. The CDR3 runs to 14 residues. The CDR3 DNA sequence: TGTGCCACCAGTGGTAGCGGGACAGGGGGGAGAACTTTCTTT. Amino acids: CATSGSGTGGRTFF.

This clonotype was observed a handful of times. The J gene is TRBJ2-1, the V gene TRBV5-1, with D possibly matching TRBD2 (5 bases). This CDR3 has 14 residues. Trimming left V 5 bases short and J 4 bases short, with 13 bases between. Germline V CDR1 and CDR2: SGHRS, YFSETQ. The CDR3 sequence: CASREAETYNEQFF. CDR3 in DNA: TGCGCCAGCAGAGAAGCGGAGACTTACAATGAGCAGTTCTTC.

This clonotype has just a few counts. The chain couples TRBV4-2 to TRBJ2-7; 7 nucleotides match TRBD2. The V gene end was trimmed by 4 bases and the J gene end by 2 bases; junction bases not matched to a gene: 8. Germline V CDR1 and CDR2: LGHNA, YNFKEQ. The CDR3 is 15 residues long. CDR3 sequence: CASSPAGRDTYEQYF. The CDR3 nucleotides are TGTGCCAGCAGCCCAGCGGGGAGGGATACCTACGAGCAGTACTTC.

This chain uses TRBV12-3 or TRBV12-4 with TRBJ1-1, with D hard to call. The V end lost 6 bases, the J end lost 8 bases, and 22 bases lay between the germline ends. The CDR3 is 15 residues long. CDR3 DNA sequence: TGTGCCAGCAGCTCCCCACCCCCCTCGAGGTGGGAAGCTTTCTTT. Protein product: CASSSPPPSRWEAFF.

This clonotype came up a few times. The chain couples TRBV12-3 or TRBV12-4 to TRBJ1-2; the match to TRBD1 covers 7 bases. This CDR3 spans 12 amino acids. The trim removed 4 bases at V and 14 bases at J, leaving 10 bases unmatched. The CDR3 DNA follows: TGTGCCAGCAGTTCCGGGACAGCCTCTTATACCTTC. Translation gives CASSSGTASYTF.

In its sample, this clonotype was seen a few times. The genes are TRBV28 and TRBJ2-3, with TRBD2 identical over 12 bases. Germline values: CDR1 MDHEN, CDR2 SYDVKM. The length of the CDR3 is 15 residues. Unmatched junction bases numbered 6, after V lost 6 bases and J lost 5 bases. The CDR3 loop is CASRNLAGGLDTQYF. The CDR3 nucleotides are TGTGCCAGCAGAAATCTAGCGGGAGGGTTAGATACGCAGTATTTT.

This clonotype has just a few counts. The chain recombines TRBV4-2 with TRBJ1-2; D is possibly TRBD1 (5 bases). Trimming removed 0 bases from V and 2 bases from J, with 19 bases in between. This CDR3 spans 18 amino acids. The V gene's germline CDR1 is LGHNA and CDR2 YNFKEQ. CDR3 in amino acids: CASSQDGPRVKTNYGYTF. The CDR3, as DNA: TGTGCCAGCAGCCAAGATGGGCCCAGGGTAAAGACCAACTATGGCTACACCTTC.

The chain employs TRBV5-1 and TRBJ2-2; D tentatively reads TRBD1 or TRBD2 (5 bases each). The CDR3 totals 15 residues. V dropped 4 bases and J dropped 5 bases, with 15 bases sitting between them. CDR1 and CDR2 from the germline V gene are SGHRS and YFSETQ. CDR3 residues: CASSLISGSTGELFF. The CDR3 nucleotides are TGCGCCAGCAGCCTGATTTCAGGGAGTACCGGGGAGCTGTTTTTT. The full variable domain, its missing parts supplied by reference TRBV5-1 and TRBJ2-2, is KAGVTQTPRYLIKTRGQQVTLSCSPISGHRSVSWYQQTPGQGLQFLFEYFSETQRNKGNFPGRFSGRQFSNSRSEMNVSTLELGDSALYLCASSLISGSTGELFFGEGSRLTVL.

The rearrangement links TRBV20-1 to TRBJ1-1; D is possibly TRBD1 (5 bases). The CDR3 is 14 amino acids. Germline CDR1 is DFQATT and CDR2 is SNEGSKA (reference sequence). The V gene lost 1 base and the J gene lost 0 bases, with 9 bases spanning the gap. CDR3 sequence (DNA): TGCAGTGCTAGAGGACAGTACATGAACACTGAAGCTTTCTTT. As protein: CSARGQYMNTEAFF.